A selection of T cell receptor beta chains follows, all from one sample in a study of cytomegalovirus exposure and HLA in healthy donors. The protocol was immunoSEQ multiplex PCR, while the TCRdb copy is restricted to in-frame clones and leaves out a portion. The sample lists over 55,000 clones, roughly 78% occurring once. Sample: PBMCs. Source of these receptors: a woman in her 30s in good health and CMV-seronegative. CDR3s leave out the opening cysteine and the closing phenylalanine or tryptophan.

j_gene: TRBJ2-7
v_gene: TRBV6-1
CDR3aa: ASRGTGNYEQY

j_gene: TRBJ1-5
v_gene: TRBV10-3
CDR3aa: AISETDRGNQPQH

j_gene: TRBJ2-2
v_gene: TRBV28
CDR3aa: ASSQLPAGELF

j_gene: TRBJ1-5
v_gene: TRBV30
CDR3aa: AWSVARVLNQPQH

j_gene: TRBJ2-1
v_gene: TRBV6-5
CDR3aa: ASSFTGNEQF

j_gene: TRBJ1-1
v_gene: TRBV6-1
CDR3aa: ASSESGAGEAF

j_gene: TRBJ2-7
v_gene: TRBV6-5
CDR3aa: ASNPNGRAYEQY

j_gene: TRBJ2-3
v_gene: TRBV7-6
CDR3aa: ASSLAGGPTDTQY

j_gene: TRBJ2-1
v_gene: TRBV5-1
CDR3aa: ASSLTLEEQF

j_gene: TRBJ2-1
v_gene: TRBV10-1
CDR3aa: ASSVSGQRNEQF

j_gene: TRBJ2-7
v_gene: TRBV9
CDR3aa: ASSVVPESEYEQY

j_gene: TRBJ1-5
v_gene: TRBV27
CDR3aa: ASSSLTGGWQPQH

j_gene: TRBJ2-1
v_gene: TRBV4-1
CDR3aa: ASSQEIRREKFDEQF

j_gene: TRBJ2-7
v_gene: TRBV5-1
CDR3aa: ASSSWTSGSNEQY

j_gene: TRBJ1-1
v_gene: TRBV5-1
CDR3aa: ASSFSQINTEAF

j_gene: TRBJ2-7
v_gene: TRBV4-1
CDR3aa: ASSQQLAGGGEQY

j_gene: TRBJ2-7
v_gene: TRBV5-1
CDR3aa: ASSFRQGPYEQY

j_gene: TRBJ1-4
v_gene: TRBV28
CDR3aa: AWPGMSNEKLF

j_gene: TRBJ1-2
v_gene: TRBV6-5
CDR3aa: ASSVQGLGPYGYT

j_gene: TRBJ2-2
v_gene: TRBV18
CDR3aa: ASSPSTGELF

j_gene: TRBJ1-5
v_gene: TRBV11-2
CDR3aa: ASSSVRGSSNQPQH

j_gene: TRBJ1-1
v_gene: TRBV6-6
CDR3aa: ASSLAERNTEAF

j_gene: TRBJ1-5
v_gene: TRBV6-1
CDR3aa: ASSEEAGGGGQPQH

j_gene: TRBJ2-2
v_gene: TRBV4-1
CDR3aa: ASSQGRLAINTGELF

j_gene: TRBJ1-1
v_gene: TRBV5-1
CDR3aa: ASRQGDRNTEAF

j_gene: TRBJ2-1
v_gene: TRBV5-4
CDR3aa: ASSLVGGSDEQF

j_gene: TRBJ1-3
v_gene: TRBV19
CDR3aa: ASRGAGSGNTIY

j_gene: TRBJ1-2
v_gene: TRBV30
CDR3aa: AWSSETGVLRGYT

j_gene: TRBJ1-6
v_gene: TRBV30
CDR3aa: AWSHMSSYNSPLH

j_gene: TRBJ2-5
v_gene: TRBV10-3
CDR3aa: AMATGAQETQY

j_gene: TRBJ1-1
v_gene: TRBV6-5
CDR3aa: ASRLTGGSTEAF

j_gene: TRBJ2-3
v_gene: TRBV6-4
CDR3aa: ASSDGGGTDTQY

j_gene: TRBJ2-3
v_gene: TRBV9
CDR3aa: ASSVGLSLVDTQY

j_gene: TRBJ2-3
v_gene: TRBV6-4
CDR3aa: ASSESGGSGTDTQY

j_gene: TRBJ2-7
v_gene: TRBV2
CDR3aa: ASRSRTPEQY

j_gene: TRBJ1-1
v_gene: TRBV27
CDR3aa: ASTIETVGTEAF

j_gene: TRBJ2-7
v_gene: TRBV6-1
CDR3aa: ASSPGDTYEQY

j_gene: TRBJ2-7
v_gene: TRBV4-1
CDR3aa: ASSQPTSDYTYEQY

j_gene: TRBJ1-2
v_gene: TRBV11-2
CDR3aa: ASSRGGQGANGYT

j_gene: TRBJ2-5
v_gene: TRBV30
CDR3aa: AWSLLLQETQY

j_gene: TRBJ1-1
v_gene: TRBV9
CDR3aa: ASSSTSGGTEAF

j_gene: TRBJ2-7
v_gene: TRBV4-1
CDR3aa: ASSPPWAPYEQY

j_gene: TRBJ2-1
v_gene: TRBV4-1
CDR3aa: ASSQALAGGPYNEQF

j_gene: TRBJ1-2
v_gene: TRBV5-1
CDR3aa: ASSLSWGDQGYT

j_gene: TRBJ1-2
v_gene: TRBV25-1
CDR3aa: ASSDWLRSYGYT

j_gene: TRBJ1-2
v_gene: TRBV7-9
CDR3aa: ASSLDRGRIDGYT

j_gene: TRBJ1-2
v_gene: TRBV7-9
CDR3aa: ASSTGWAYGYT